Listed below are T cell receptor beta chains from one sample, sequenced in a study of CD8 T cells in Susac syndrome. TCRdb itself ran the immunoSEQ multiplex PCR reads through MiXCR, one entry per CDR3 protein. The profile covers approximately 74,000 distinct CDR3 sequences, with approximately 93% appearing a single time and approximately 0.92% taken by the ten largest. Sequencing was carried out using CD8+ T cells from PBMCs. The source is a human donor with Susac syndrome. CDR3s include the opening cysteine and the closing phenylalanine or tryptophan. The D gene is left open where the match is weak. Some rows have no size entry. The others give once, few or many, or a class for an expanded clone.

clone_size j_call v_call d_call cdr3_aa cdr3_nt
- TRBJ1-5 TRBV2 - CASSDSGAGSVQPQHF TGTGCCAGCAGTGACTCCGGCGCGGGTTCGGTACAGCCCCAGCATTTT
- TRBJ2-5 TRBV7-9 - CASSPLHNQETQYF TGTGCCAGCAGCCCCCTGCACAATCAAGAGACCCAGTACTTC
- TRBJ1-1 TRBV25-1 - CASTHRGLTEAFF TGTGCCAGCACCCACCGGGGGCTAACTGAAGCTTTCTTT
- TRBJ2-5 TRBV6-5 - CASSWDWRQETQYF TGTGCCAGCAGTTGGGACTGGAGACAAGAGACCCAGTACTTC
once TRBJ1-3 TRBV7-9 TRBD1 CASSLARGTVYF TGTGCCAGCAGCTTAGCTCGGGGGACAGTATATTTT
- TRBJ2-2 TRBV7-9 - CASSLVGHGELFF TGTGCCAGCAGCTTAGTTGGTCACGGGGAGCTGTTTTTT
- TRBJ2-1 TRBV29-1 TRBD1 CSVESSPGQGTLSSYNEQFF TGCAGCGTTGAATCGTCTCCGGGACAGGGTACACTTAGCTCCTACAATGAGCAGTTCTTC
- TRBJ2-7 TRBV20-1 - CSARSSSVEGIYYEQYF TGCAGTGCTAGATCATCGTCTGTGGAGGGGATATACTACGAGCAGTACTTC
- TRBJ2-7 TRBV6-5 TRBD2 CASSYSMGGPYEQYF TGTGCCAGCAGTTACTCCATGGGAGGGCCTTACGAGCAGTACTTC
- TRBJ2-1 TRBV6-1 - CASSTPPGSIGGKGNEQFF TGTGCCAGCAGCACCCCTCCGGGAAGTATAGGGGGTAAAGGCAATGAGCAGTTCTTC
- TRBJ2-7 TRBV29-1 TRBD2 CSVEGLAGPYEQYF TGCAGCGTTGAAGGACTAGCGGGACCTTACGAGCAGTACTTC
- TRBJ1-2 TRBV19 TRBD1 CASSIRPDRVEFYGYTF TGTGCCAGTAGTATTCGGCCGGACAGGGTTGAATTCTATGGCTACACCTTC
- TRBJ1-6 TRBV27 - CASAELGSPLHF TGTGCCAGCGCCGAATTGGGTTCACCCCTCCACTTT
- TRBJ1-1 TRBV7-8 - CASTPANTEAFF TGTGCCAGCACCCCGGCGAACACTGAAGCTTTCTTT
once TRBJ2-1 TRBV18 TRBD1 CASSPERQGSYNEQFF TGTGCCAGCTCACCAGAAAGACAGGGTTCCTACAATGAGCAGTTCTTC
- TRBJ2-1 TRBV3-1 TRBD1 CASSQGGGYEQFF TGTGCCAGCAGCCAAGGAGGGGGCTATGAGCAGTTCTTC
once TRBJ1-2 TRBV2 - CASSESWNYGYTF TGTGCCAGCAGTGAATCCTGGAACTATGGCTACACCTTC
- TRBJ2-7 TRBV12-2 - CASRLSGEQYF TGTGCAAGTCGCTTAAGTGGCGAGCAGTACTTC
- TRBJ2-7 TRBV27 TRBD1 CASGTGSYEQYF TGTGCCAGCGGGACAGGGTCCTACGAGCAGTACTTC
- TRBJ2-5 TRBV11-2 TRBD2 CASSLRGGYEETQYF TGTGCCAGCAGCTTACGGGGGGGATATGAAGAGACCCAGTACTTC
- TRBJ2-1 TRBV7-8 - CATSMGSTLYNEQFF TGTGCCACCTCTATGGGGAGTACCCTCTACAATGAGCAGTTCTTC
- TRBJ2-7 TRBV3-1 - CASSQAFEQYF TGTGCCAGCAGCCAAGCCTTCGAGCAGTACTTC
- TRBJ2-7 TRBV27 TRBD1 CASSPSQGARTYEQYF TGTGCCAGCAGCCCTTCACAGGGGGCGCGGACCTACGAGCAGTACTTC
- TRBJ2-5 TRBV9 TRBD2 CASSVQGSGTDWETQYF TGTGCCAGCAGCGTACAAGGTAGCGGGACGGATTGGGAGACCCAGTACTTC
- TRBJ1-1 TRBV29-1 - CSVMGTEAFF TGCAGCGTTATGGGCACTGAAGCTTTCTTT
- TRBJ1-4 TRBV5-4 - CASSQGKLDEKLFF TGTGCCAGCAGCCAGGGCAAATTGGATGAAAAACTGTTTTTT
- TRBJ1-1 TRBV12-3/TRBV12-4 - CASSFLVANTEAFF TGTGCCAGCAGTTTCTTGGTTGCAAACACTGAAGCTTTCTTT
- TRBJ1-1 TRBV3-1 - CASSQGAIMNTEAFF TGTGCCAGCAGCCAAGGGGCAATCATGAACACTGAAGCTTTCTTT
- TRBJ2-7 TRBV27 - CASSFALPYEQYF TGTGCCAGCAGTTTTGCCCTACCCTACGAGCAGTACTTC
- TRBJ2-1 TRBV29-1 TRBD1 CSVLTGALDEQFF TGCAGCGTTCTAACAGGGGCGCTCGATGAGCAGTTCTTC
- TRBJ2-3 TRBV3-1 - CASSQTAGQDGTDTQYF TGTGCCAGCAGCCAGACCGCCGGACAAGATGGCACAGATACGCAGTATTTT
few TRBJ1-5 TRBV30 - CAWSSDSNQPQHF TGTGCCTGGAGTTCCGATAGCAATCAGCCCCAGCATTTT
- TRBJ1-5 TRBV27 TRBD1 CASSQGADNQPQHF TGTGCCAGCAGTCAGGGGGCAGACAATCAGCCCCAGCATTTT
- TRBJ2-3 TRBV5-8 - CASSPGGAPTDTQYF TGTGCCAGCAGCCCTGGGGGGGCTCCCACAGATACGCAGTATTTT
- TRBJ2-2 TRBV6-5 TRBD2 CASSGLAGLTGELFF TGTGCCAGCAGTGGACTAGCGGGCCTCACCGGGGAGCTGTTTTTT
- TRBJ2-7 TRBV7-9 TRBD2 CASSHGGGNNPYEQYF TGTGCCAGCTCCCATGGGGGGGGGAACAATCCCTACGAGCAGTACTTC
- TRBJ1-2 TRBV19 - CASSIGLNYGYTF TGTGCCAGTAGTATAGGGCTGAACTATGGCTACACCTTC
- TRBJ1-2 TRBV7-9 - CASSLAPKNYGYTF TGTGCCAGCAGCTTAGCCCCCAAGAACTATGGCTACACCTTC
once TRBJ2-7 TRBV15 TRBD2 CATSSRLTSGASYEQYF TGTGCCACCAGCAGCCGCTTAACTAGCGGAGCTTCCTACGAGCAGTACTTC
few TRBJ2-3 TRBV7-8 TRBD2 CASSLGGLAGYTDTQYF TGTGCCAGCAGCTTAGGTGGACTAGCGGGATACACAGATACGCAGTATTTT
- TRBJ2-3 TRBV28 TRBD2 CASSYGGITDTQYF TGTGCCAGCAGTTACGGGGGGATCACAGATACGCAGTATTTT